This T cell receptor (beta chain) came from a study of blood T cell repertoires in COVID-19. As for the study in general: Nucleic acid was either cDNA or gDNA, and it came from T cells, B-cell-depleted T cells, or PBMCs.

Trimming took off 5 bases at V and 1 base at J, with 30 bases between the two ends. Germline CDR1 GTSNPN, CDR2 SVGIG (reference sequence). The CDR3 sequence is 20 residues long. This table comes from immunoSEQ multiplex PCR, and its TCRdb copy is limited to in-frame clones, with some not included. Found here are approximately 120,000 clones, around 88% of them singletons; the top ten hold approximately 20%. This clone has more than one count but fewer than ten. This chain links TRBV30 with TRBJ1-3, with D unclear. The sequence came from a woman aged 45-59 years who had recovered from COVID-19. Sample: peripheral blood. The chain's CDR3 is CAWAPLKQQLFTSSGNTIYF. CDR3 DNA: TGTGCCTGGGCCCCCCTTAAACAGCAGCTCTTTACATCTTCTGGAAACACCATATATTTT.